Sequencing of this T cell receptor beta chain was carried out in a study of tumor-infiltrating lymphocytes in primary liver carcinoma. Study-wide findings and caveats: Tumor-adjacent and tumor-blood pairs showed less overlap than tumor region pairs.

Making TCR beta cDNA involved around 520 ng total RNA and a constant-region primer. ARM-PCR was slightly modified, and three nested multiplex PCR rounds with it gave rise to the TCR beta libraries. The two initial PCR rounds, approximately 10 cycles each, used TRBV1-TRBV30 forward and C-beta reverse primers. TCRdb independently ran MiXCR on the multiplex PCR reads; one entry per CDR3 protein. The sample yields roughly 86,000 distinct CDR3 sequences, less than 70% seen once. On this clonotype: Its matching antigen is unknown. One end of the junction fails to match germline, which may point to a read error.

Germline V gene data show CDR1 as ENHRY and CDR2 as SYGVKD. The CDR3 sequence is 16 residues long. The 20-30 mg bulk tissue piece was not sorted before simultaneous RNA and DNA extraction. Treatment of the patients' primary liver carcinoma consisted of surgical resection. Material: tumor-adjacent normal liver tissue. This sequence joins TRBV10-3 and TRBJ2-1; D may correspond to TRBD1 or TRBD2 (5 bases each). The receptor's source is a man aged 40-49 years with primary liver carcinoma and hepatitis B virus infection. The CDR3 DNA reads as TGTGTCATCAGTGAGTCGGGGAACAGGCTCTACAATGAGCAGTTCTTC. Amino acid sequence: CVISESGNRLYNEQFF.